The 6 T cell receptor beta chains below all came from one sample that was sequenced in a study of blood T cell repertoires in COVID-19. Sequenced by immunoSEQ multiplex PCR; TCRdb stores in-frame clones only, minus some. The table shows 180,000 or so clones, with roughly four fifths occurring only once. The sequenced sample was PBMCs or T cells enriched from blood (not recorded which). Receptors originate from a man aged 50 to 59 who had recovered from COVID-19.

The chain employs TRBV14 and TRBJ2-1; D gene ambiguous. Germline assignment: CDR1 SGHDN and CDR2 FVKESK. This CDR3 comprises 12 residues. The V end lost 4 bases, the J end lost 8 bases, and 9 bases lay between the germline ends. Here the CDR3 reads CASSLRFDEQFF. The CDR3 region has the DNA TGTGCCAGCAGCCTCCGGTTTGATGAGCAGTTCTTC.

This clone is a singleton in its sample. The rearrangement uses TRBV7-6 and TRBJ2-1, with TRBD2 matching 7 bases. Germline-derived CDR1 and CDR2 are SGHVS and FNYEAQ. The V and J ends lost 4 bases and 5 bases, in that order; junction bases with no gene match: 11. CDR3 length: 16 amino acids. In DNA form, the CDR3 reads TGTGCCAGCAGCTCCTGGGAGGGCCCCCCCAACAATGAGCAGTTCTTC. Translation: CASSSWEGPPNNEQFF.

V usage is TRBV20-1 and J usage is TRBJ2-7; D unresolved. CDR1 is DFQATT, CDR2 SNEGSKA, per germline (reference sequence). This CDR3 is 11 amino acids long. Trimming removed 0 bases at V and 9 bases at J, with 9 bases between. In DNA, the CDR3 is TGCAGTGCTAGAGATTATGTCTGGCAGTACTTC. This gives the protein CSARDYVWQYF.

The chain recombines TRBV7-9 with TRBJ2-7; tentatively, D is TRBD1 (6 bases). This CDR3 has 16 residues. In germline, CDR1 is SEHNR, CDR2 FQNEAQ (reference sequence). Between the trimmed V and J ends, which lost 5 bases and 6 bases, there was a span of 23 bases. This chain's CDR3 is CASSGWTGTTAPEQYF. In DNA form, the CDR3 reads TGTGCCAGCAGCGGTTGGACCGGGACAACAGCACCCGAGCAGTACTTC.

This chain connects TRBV19 to TRBJ2-1; possibly TRBD1 for D (5 bases). CDR3 size: 13 residues. The germline V gene encodes CDR1 LNHDA and CDR2 SQIVND (reference sequence). The ends were cut back, 2 bases at V and 5 bases at J, with 7 bases in the middle. In DNA, the CDR3 is TGTGCCAGTAGTATATCAGGGAACAATGAGCAGTTCTTC. Its translation: CASSISGNNEQFF. The variable domain in full, completed from reference TRBV19 and TRBJ2-1, reads DGGITQSPKYLFRKEGQNVTLSCEQNLNHDAMYWYRQDPGQGLRLIYYSQIVNDFQKGDIAEGYSVSREKKESFPLTVTSAQKNPTAFYLCASSISGNNEQFFGPGTRLTVL.

This clone was observed many times. The chain carries TRBV15 and TRBJ2-7, with 7 bases fitting TRBD1. The germline V gene encodes CDR1 LNHNV and CDR2 YYDKDF (reference sequence). The V gene end was trimmed by 0 bases and the J gene end by 4 bases; junction bases not matched to a gene: 6. The CDR3 contains 15 residues. CDR3 sequence reads: CATSRDRGGKYEQYF. In DNA form, the CDR3 reads TGTGCCACCAGCAGAGATCGAGGGGGCAAGTACGAGCAGTACTTC. The entire variable domain, with the rest obtained from reference TRBV15 and TRBJ2-7, is as follows: DAMVIQNPRYQVTQFGKPVTLSCSQTLNHNVMYWYQQKSSQAPKLLFHYYDKDFNNEADTPDNFQSRRPNTSFCFLDIRSPGLGDTAMYLCATSRDRGGKYEQYFGPGTRLTVT.